These 7 T cell receptor beta chains share one sample of origin, sequenced in a study of shared clonotypes between healthy human individuals. CD45RO negativity and positive selection for CCR7 defined naive CD8 cells, a population that excluded terminally differentiated effector memory CD45RA+ cells. The repertoire was sequenced with immunoSEQ multiplex PCR; TCRdb's copy has only in-frame clones and lacks some. Altogether a few million clones are present, around 93% being singletons, with the ten largest covering 1.5% to 2%. The sample consisted of naive CD8+ T cells from PBMCs. The receptors were gathered from a man aged 18 to 29 in good health. Some clones in this sample may be carry-over from other donors' samples.

The rearrangement uses TRBV28 and TRBJ2-1; TRBD1 might be the D (6 bases). CDR3 length equals 14 residues. Trimming shortened V by 6 bases and J by 3 bases, and 12 bases separated the two germline ends. CDR1 is MDHEN, CDR2 SYDVKM, per germline. The CDR3 spells CASSRQDSYNEQFF. CDR3 DNA sequence: TGTGCCAGCAGCCGACAGGACAGCTACAATGAGCAGTTCTTC.

About this clone: The same CDR3 arises from other DNA sequences in this sample as well. The rearrangement links TRBV25-1 to TRBJ1-2; no clear D. From germline, CDR1 is MGHDK and CDR2 SYGVNS. The V end lost 3 bases, the J end lost 4 bases, and 9 bases lay between the germline ends. CDR3 length: 13 amino acids. The CDR3 reads CASSDTRLYGYTF. CDR3 sequence (DNA): TGTGCCAGCAGTGATACCAGGCTCTATGGCTACACCTTC.

The chain employs TRBV10-3 and TRBJ2-5, with D unresolved. This CDR3 is built from 14 residues. Germline V lookup: CDR1 ENHRY, CDR2 SYGVKD. V lost 3 bases, J lost 1 base, and 9 bases lay in between. CDR3 in amino acids: CAISDSLIQETQYF. The CDR3 DNA sequence: TGTGCCATCAGTGACTCGCTGATCCAAGAGACCCAGTACTTC.

The chain joins TRBV2 to TRBJ2-1; TRBD2 might be the D (6 bases). The CDR3 contains 16 residues. Germline CDR1 and CDR2: SNHLY and FYNNEI. V was pared by 3 bases and J by 6 bases, with 18 bases between. CDR3 residues: CASSDYTGGLGNEQFF. The CDR3 DNA follows: TGTGCCAGCAGTGATTATACCGGGGGTTTAGGCAATGAGCAGTTCTTC.

Turning to this clone: Additional DNA sequences in this sample encode the identical CDR3. This rearrangement joins TRBV29-1 to TRBJ2-7; 7 bases agree with TRBD2. The length of the CDR3 is 13 residues. The germline V gene encodes CDR1 SQVTM and CDR2 ANQGSEA. The junction had 5 bases not matched to a gene; V was cut back by 6 bases and J by 0 bases. The CDR3 sequence is CSVEGGVSYEQYF. In DNA, the CDR3 is TGCAGCGTCGAGGGAGGGGTCTCCTACGAGCAGTACTTC.

The rearrangement joins TRBV7-9 to TRBJ1-4; TRBD1 matches 8 bases. The CDR3 extends over 16 amino acids. Germline V gene data show CDR1 as SEHNR and CDR2 as FQNEAQ (reference sequence). The V segment lost 5 bases and the J segment 5 bases; nucleotides outside the gene matches: 10. CDR3: CASSSRRDRQNEKLFF. The CDR3 nucleotides read TGTGCCAGCAGCAGCCGTCGGGACAGGCAAAATGAAAAACTGTTTTTT.

V gene TRBV6-6 combines with J gene TRBJ2-5; a weak D match, TRBD2 (6 bases). V shed 3 bases and J shed 3 bases, with 14 bases lying between them. The germline V gene encodes CDR1 MNHNY and CDR2 SVGAGI (reference sequence). The CDR3 extends over 15 amino acids. The CDR3 protein is CASSYFPGEEETQYF. CDR3 coding DNA: TGTGCCAGCAGTTATTTTCCGGGAGAGGAAGAGACCCAGTACTTC.